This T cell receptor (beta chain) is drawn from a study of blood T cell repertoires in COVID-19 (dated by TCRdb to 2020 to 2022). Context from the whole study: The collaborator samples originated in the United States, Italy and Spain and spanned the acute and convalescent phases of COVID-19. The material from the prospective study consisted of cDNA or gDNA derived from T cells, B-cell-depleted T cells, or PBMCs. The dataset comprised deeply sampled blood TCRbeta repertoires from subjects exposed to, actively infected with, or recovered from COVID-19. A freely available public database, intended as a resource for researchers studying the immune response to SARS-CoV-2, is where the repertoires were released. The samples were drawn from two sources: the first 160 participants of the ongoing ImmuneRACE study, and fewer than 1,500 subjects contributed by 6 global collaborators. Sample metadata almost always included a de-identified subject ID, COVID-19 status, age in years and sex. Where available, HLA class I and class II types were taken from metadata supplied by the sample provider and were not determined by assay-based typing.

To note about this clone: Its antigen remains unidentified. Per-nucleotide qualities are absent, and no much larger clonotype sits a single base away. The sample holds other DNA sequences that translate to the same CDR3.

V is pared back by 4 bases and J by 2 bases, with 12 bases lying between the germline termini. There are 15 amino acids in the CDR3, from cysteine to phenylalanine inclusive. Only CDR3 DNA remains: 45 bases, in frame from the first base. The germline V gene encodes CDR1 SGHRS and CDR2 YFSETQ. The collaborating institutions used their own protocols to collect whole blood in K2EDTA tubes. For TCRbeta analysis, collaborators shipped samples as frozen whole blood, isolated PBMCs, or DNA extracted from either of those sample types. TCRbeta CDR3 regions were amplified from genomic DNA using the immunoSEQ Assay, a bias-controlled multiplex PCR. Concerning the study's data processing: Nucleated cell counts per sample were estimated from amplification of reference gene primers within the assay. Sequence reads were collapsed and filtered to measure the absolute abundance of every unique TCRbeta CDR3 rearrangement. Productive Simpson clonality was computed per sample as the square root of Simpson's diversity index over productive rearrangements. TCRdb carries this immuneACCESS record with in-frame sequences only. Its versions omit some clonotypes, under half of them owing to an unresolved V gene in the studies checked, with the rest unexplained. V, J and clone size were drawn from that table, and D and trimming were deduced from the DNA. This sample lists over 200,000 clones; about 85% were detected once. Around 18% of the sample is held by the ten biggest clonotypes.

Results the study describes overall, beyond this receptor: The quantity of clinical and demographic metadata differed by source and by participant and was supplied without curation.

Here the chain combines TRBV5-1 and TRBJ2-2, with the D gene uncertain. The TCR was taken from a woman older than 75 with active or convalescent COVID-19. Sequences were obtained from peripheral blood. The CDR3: CASSPGTANTGELFF. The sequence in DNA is TGCGCCAGCAGCCCGGGTACCGCCAACACCGGGGAGCTGTTTTTT.